The sequence of this TCR beta chain was determined in a study of early T cells in non-severe SARS-CoV-2 infection. Study-wide background: Sequencing targeted bulk RNA from unsorted whole blood, leaving chains unpaired. General study points: Reliance on VDJdb matching favored anti-spike CD8 responses; private and CD4 specificities were missed.

Of note for this clonotype: Its antigen is as yet unknown.

In the library, individual cDNA molecules carried attached unique molecular identifiers. TCRdb ran MiXCR on the 5' RACE reads and lists one entry per CDR3 protein. The sample consists of roughly 67,000 distinct CDR3 sequences, around 9.9% of them appearing once. The length of the CDR3 is 14 residues. With 6 bases clipped from V and 11 bases from J, the junction kept 10 bases outside the gene matches. Per the germline V gene, CDR1 is MNHEY and CDR2 is SVGAGI. The sample was whole blood. The chain carries TRBV6-5 and TRBJ1-6, with 7 bases that match TRBD1. The receptor's source is an adult who was a healthcare worker with PCR-confirmed SARS-CoV-2 infection or an uninfected control (not recorded which). In DNA form, the CDR3 reads TGTGCCAGCAGCCGACAGGGCCCTCGGGCACCCCTCCACTTT. It is translated as CASSRQGPRAPLHF.